Included here is one T cell receptor (beta chain) sequence, with context. Its target is not known. The sample is drawn from a study of cytomegalovirus exposure and HLA in healthy donors. As for the study in general: Of 300 to 450 genotyped donors, more than 75% clustered with self-reported Caucasian donors.

V was pared by 0 bases and J by 1 base, with 10 bases between. The CDR3 has 15 residues. Study-wide findings and caveats: Differences between HLA loci emerged in a later analysis of TCR association rates, with DRB1 most and HLA-C fewest. According to the study, 180 or so TCR beta chains were cytomegalovirus-associated. Productive rates of about 87% or about 30% were seen for most TCR beta V segments in an earlier analysis.

PCR used 60 Vbeta primers and 13 Jbeta primers. The repertoire was sequenced with immunoSEQ multiplex PCR; TCRdb's copy has only in-frame clones and lacks some. The data contain about 160,000 clones, roughly 76% of them seen just once; the ten biggest clones take up roughly 1.4%. This sequence was found in a man in his sixties in good health and CMV-seronegative. The sequencing input was PBMCs. This chain joins TRBV5-3 and TRBJ1-1; D is unclear. TRBV5-3 is recorded as an ORF, its role being uncertain. CDR3 amino acids: CARSLERRSNTEAFF. CDR3 nucleotide sequence: TGTGCCAGAAGCTTGGAACGGCGGTCGAACACTGAAGCTTTCTTT.